The T cell receptor (beta chain) under discussion was sequenced for a study of OX40 agonist ivuxolimab in advanced cancers. This table comes from immunoSEQ multiplex PCR, and its TCRdb copy is limited to in-frame clones, with some not included. The sample contains 15,000 to 25,000 clones, roughly 68% of which appear only once. The CDR3 consists of 14 residues. Germline CDR1 and CDR2: LNHDA and SQIVND (reference sequence). The V end lost 5 bases, the J end lost 0 bases, and 8 bases lay between the germline ends. The rearrangement uses TRBV19 and TRBJ1-3; D not certain. Specimen: CD4+ or CD8+ T cells sorted from blood, collected in a trial of the OX40 agonist ivuxolimab. This receptor was obtained from an adult with an advanced solid tumor such as melanoma, head and neck, liver or kidney cancer. The CDR3 protein is CASSSRSSGNTIYF. The DNA for the CDR3 is TGTGCCAGTAGTTCACGCTCCTCTGGAAACACCATATATTTT.